This T cell receptor (beta chain) derives from a study of T-cell reconstitution after alpha-beta-depleted transplantation in children. Study-wide results and caveats: One year after transplant, T-cell counts and diversity came mostly from newly produced T cells.

As to this clonotype: Its antigen remains unknown.

Construction of the TCRbeta library involved unique molecular identifiers. TCRdb itself ran the PCR reads through MiXCR, one entry per CDR3 protein. The repertoire holds approximately 500,000 distinct CDR3 sequences, with 10% to 13% as singletons. The CDR3 loop spans 13 amino acids. The V and J ends lost 7 bases and 2 bases respectively, with 12 bases between them. From germline, CDR1 is MDHEN and CDR2 SYDVKM. The clonotype originates from a child younger than 10 with inherited bone marrow failure, due to receive a stem cell transplant. The chain links TRBV28 to TRBJ2-7; no firm D call. Here the sequenced sample was PBMCs, taken before TCRalphabeta/CD19-depleted stem cell transplant. The CDR3, as DNA: TGTGCCAGCACCCCCCCGGGTCCCTACGAGCAGTACTTC. Protein product: CASTPPGPYEQYF.